The clone carrying this T cell receptor (beta chain) has a count of ten or more. What it binds is unknown. The record originates from a study of post-analysis software for immune sequencing data. Study in general: Recorded disease courses covered relapsing-remitting, secondary progressive and progressive-relapsing multiple sclerosis. Some patients had no subtype annotation.

CDR3 length: 15 residues. V lost 8 bases to trimming and J lost 8 bases, with 22 bases between them. Germline CDR1 and CDR2: MGHRA and YSYEKL. The TCR beta cDNA libraries carried unique molecular identifiers. One entry per CDR3 protein, called by TCRdb with MiXCR from the PCR reads. This sample has some 190,000 distinct CDR3 sequences, with roughly 28% found just once. General study results and limits: Four or five TRBV segments were more frequent in patients than controls; TRBV5-6, TRBV5-1 and TRBV20-1 belonged to this group. Diversity measured as normalized Chao1 was significantly lower in multiple sclerosis patients than in controls.

The clonotype was recovered from a girl aged 2 to 17 with multiple sclerosis. The material sequenced was blood. This chain connects TRBV4-1 to TRBJ2-1; D might be TRBD2 (6 bases). CDR3: CASRPVGRNPHEQFF. In DNA, the CDR3 is TGCGCCAGCCGACCTGTCGGGAGAAACCCCCATGAGCAGTTCTTC.